This TCR beta chain was obtained from a study of Graves' ophthalmopathy and Graves' hyperthyroidism. Hyperthyroidism patients, all newly diagnosed, had under 2 months' duration and ages of 18 to 65. This clonotype was seen a few times. From RNA, the CDR3 regions of TCR beta chains were amplified and sequenced. The first-round RT-PCR employed HTBI primers together with the Qiagen OneStep RT-PCR kit. A multiplex PCR was then performed as the second round. TCRdb re-called the multiplex PCR reads with MiXCR, one entry per CDR3 protein. The sample lists about 550,000 distinct CDR3 sequences; roughly 39% were seen once. Sequencing was performed on peripheral blood or thyroid tissue (not recorded which). The origin of this receptor is an adult man with Graves' hyperthyroidism.

The CDR3 nucleotides are TGTGCCAGCTCACCGTCAGACAATCAGCCCCAGCATTTT. Translation: CASSPSDNQPQHF. This chain uses TRBV18 with TRBJ1-5; D not resolved. CDR3 length: 13 amino acids. In germline, CDR1 is KGHSH, CDR2 LQKENI. The germline V and J ends were trimmed by 3 bases and 3 bases, with 6 bases remaining between them.